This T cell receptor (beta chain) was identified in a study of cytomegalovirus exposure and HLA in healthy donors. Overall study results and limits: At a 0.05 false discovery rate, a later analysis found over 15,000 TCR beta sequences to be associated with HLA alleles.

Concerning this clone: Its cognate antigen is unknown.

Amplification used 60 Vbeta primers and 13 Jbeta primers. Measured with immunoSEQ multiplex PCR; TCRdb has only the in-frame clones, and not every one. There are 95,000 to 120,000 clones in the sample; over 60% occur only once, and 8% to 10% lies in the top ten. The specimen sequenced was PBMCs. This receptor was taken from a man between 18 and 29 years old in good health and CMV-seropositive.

The CDR3 spells CASSVMDRATNYGYTF. The CDR3 coding sequence is TGTGCCAGCAGTGTAATGGACAGGGCAACTAACTATGGCTACACCTTC. V usage is TRBV28 and J usage is TRBJ1-2; 8 nucleotides line up with TRBD1. After removal of 5 bases from V and 0 bases from J, the junction contained 8 bases not matched to a gene. CDR3 length: 16 residues. Germline CDR1 MDHEN, CDR2 SYDVKM.